The 15 T cell receptor beta chains in this list originate from one sample, sequenced in a study of blood T cell repertoires in COVID-19. Here immunoSEQ multiplex PCR was the method, and the copy in TCRdb shows in-frame clones only, minus some. The sample includes roughly 210,000 clones, around four fifths of them seen just once. Sequenced material: peripheral blood. The source is a woman of 80 years or more with COVID-19, enrolled during active disease.

This chain uses TRBV10-1 with TRBJ2-2, with 11 bases aligning to TRBD2. This CDR3 region has 14 residues. The germline V gene encodes CDR1 WNHNN and CDR2 SYGVQD (reference sequence). CDR3 sequence reads: CARGTSGNTGELFF. As DNA, the CDR3 is TGCGCACGCGGGACTAGCGGGAACACCGGGGAGCTGTTTTTT.

V gene TRBV7-8 combines with J gene TRBJ1-1, with 7 bases that match TRBD1. CDR3 length equals 14 residues. The J segment lost 4 bases and the V segment lost 5 bases, leaving 7 bases of the junction unmatched. Per germline, CDR1 SGHVS and CDR2 FQNEAQ. DNA of the CDR3: TGTGCCAGCAGCGTCCAGGGGGAGCGCACTGAAGCTTTCTTT. This translates into CASSVQGERTEAFF.

The chain carries TRBV7-6 and TRBJ2-2; tentative D call: TRBD2 (7 bases). CDR3 length: 16 amino acids. Germline assignment: CDR1 SGHVS and CDR2 FNYEAQ. V was clipped by 1 base and J by 5 bases, with 14 bases between them. The CDR3 sequence: CASSLGTGGRTGELFF. CDR3 bases: TGTGCCAGCAGCTTAGGGACGGGGGGCCGGACCGGGGAGCTGTTTTTT. The entire variable domain, with the rest obtained from reference TRBV7-6 and TRBJ2-2, is as follows: GAGVSQSPRYKVTKRGQDVALRCDPISGHVSLYWYRQALGQGPEFLTYFNYEAQQDKSGLPNDRFSAERPEGSISTLTIQRTEQRDSAMYRCASSLGTGGRTGELFFGEGSRLTVL.

The gene calls are TRBV4-1 and TRBJ2-6, with TRBD1 matching 10 bases. CDR1 is MGHRA, CDR2 YSYEKL, per germline. CDR3 length: 18 residues. V shed 0 bases, J shed 0 bases, and the junction held 2 bases outside the gene matches. The CDR3 DNA follows: TGCGCCAGCAGCCAAGAGGGACAGGGGTTCTCTGGGGCCAACGTCCTGACTTTC. Translated: CASSQEGQGFSGANVLTF.

The chain couples TRBV7-9 to TRBJ2-7, with a possible D match to TRBD1 (5 bases). Trimming cost V 1 base and J 4 bases, with 5 bases left between them. This CDR3 comprises 12 residues. The germline CDR1 and CDR2 sequences are SEHNR and FQNEAQ (reference sequence). DNA of the CDR3: TGTGCCAGCAGCTTAGGACAGTACGAGCAGTACTTC. Amino acid sequence: CASSLGQYEQYF.

Notes on this clone: This same CDR3 is encoded by further DNA sequences in the sample. The CDR3 DNA sequence: TGTGCCAGCTCACCCCCACAGGGGGCTAGTAACACCATATATTTT. Amino acid sequence: CASSPPQGASNTIYF. The genes are TRBV18 and TRBJ1-3; TRBD1 agrees at 9 bases. Germline loops: CDR1 KGHSH, CDR2 LQKENI. This CDR3 contains 15 residues. Trimming took 3 bases from V and 7 from J; bases not matched to a gene: 7.

As concerns this clone: This CDR3 is also generated by other DNA sequences in the sample. CDR3 sequence reads: CASRTVGSPLHF. The CDR3 region has the DNA TGTGCCAGCAGAACCGTGGGCTCACCCCTCCACTTT. V and J are TRBV3-1 (or the pseudogene TRBV3-2) and TRBJ1-6; D not certain. V lost 6 bases to trimming and J lost 10 bases, with 10 bases between them. This CDR3 comprises 12 residues. Germline V gene lookup returns CDR1 LGHDT and CDR2 YNNKEL (reference sequence).

The rearrangement joins TRBV14 to TRBJ1-2; perhaps TRBD1 as D (5 bases). The CDR3 contains 13 residues. Germline V gives CDR1 SGHDN, CDR2 FVKESK. V lost 4 bases and J 3 bases, leaving 9 bases between the germline ends. The CDR3, as DNA: TGTGCCAGCAGCCCCCAGGGTTACTATGGCTACACCTTC. The encoded protein is CASSPQGYYGYTF.

This clone came up once. This chain links TRBV7-9 with TRBJ1-1; D is unclear. The CDR3 is 13 residues long. Trimming stripped 7 bases from V and 5 bases from J, with 14 bases between. CDR1 and CDR2 (germline): SEHNR, FQNEAQ (reference sequence). CDR3 residues: CASTPRRETEAFF. For the CDR3, the DNA is TGTGCCAGCACCCCCCGTCGGGAAACTGAAGCTTTCTTT.

This clone was recorded only once. The rearrangement links TRBV7-9 to TRBJ2-1; 7 positions agree with TRBD2. The V and J ends lost 5 bases and 6 bases, in that order; junction bases with no gene match: 4. This CDR3 contains 13 residues. From germline, CDR1 is SEHNR and CDR2 FQNEAQ (reference sequence). The CDR3 loop reads CASSPPGGNEQFF. CDR3 nucleotide sequence: TGTGCCAGCAGCCCACCGGGGGGCAATGAGCAGTTCTTC. The full variable domain, with the rest looked up from reference TRBV7-9 and TRBJ2-1, is DTGVSQNPRHKITKRGQNVTFRCDPISEHNRLYWYRQTLGQGPEFLTYFQNEAQLEKSRLLSDRFSAERPKGSFSTLEIQRTEQGDSAMYLCASSPPGGNEQFFGPGTRLTVL.

The rearrangement uses TRBV30 and TRBJ1-1; D is uncertain. Trimming took 2 bases from V and 8 from J, leaving 18 bases between them. Germline V gives CDR1 GTSNPN, CDR2 SVGIG (reference sequence). The CDR3 extends over 14 amino acids. The chain's CDR3 is CAWSYSGLIREAFF. The CDR3 DNA reads as TGTGCCTGGAGTTATTCAGGACTAATTAGGGAAGCTTTCTTT.

Note on this clone: Additional DNA sequences in this sample encode the identical CDR3. V is TRBV19 and J is TRBJ1-5; TRBD1 agrees at 7 bases. Per the germline V gene, CDR1 is LNHDA and CDR2 is SQIVND (reference sequence). Trimming took 5 bases from V and 4 from J; bases not matched to a gene: 2. This CDR3 comprises 13 residues. CDR3 protein: CASSGQVNQPQHF. CDR3 nucleotide sequence: TGTGCCAGTAGTGGACAGGTTAATCAGCCCCAGCATTTT. Filled out from reference TRBV19 and TRBJ1-5, the complete variable domain reads DGGITQSPKYLFRKEGQNVTLSCEQNLNHDAMYWYRQDPGQGLRLIYYSQIVNDFQKGDIAEGYSVSREKKESFPLTVTSAQKNPTAFYLCASSGQVNQPQHFGDGTRLSIL.

The chain couples TRBV2 to TRBJ1-2, with D possibly being TRBD1 (5 bases). V gave up 6 bases and J gave up 5 bases, with 19 bases separating them. There are 15 residues in the CDR3. From germline, CDR1 is SNHLY and CDR2 FYNNEI. The CDR3 DNA reads as TGTGCCAGCAGAGACGCAGGGTCGACAATTTATGGCTACACCTTC. Protein product: CASRDAGSTIYGYTF.

The V and J genes are TRBV12-3 or TRBV12-4 and TRBJ2-5, with TRBD1 matching over 7 bases. The CDR3 covers 13 residues. Trimming at V came to 6 bases and at J to 7 bases, leaving 8 bases not matched to a gene. CDR3 in amino acids: CASSPGQMMTQYF. The CDR3 nucleotides are TGTGCCAGCAGCCCGGGACAGATGATGACCCAGTACTTC.

The V call is TRBV19, the J call TRBJ1-2; 9 nucleotides match TRBD1. The CDR3 runs to 15 residues. The V segment lost 4 bases and the J segment 5 bases; nucleotides outside the gene matches: 8. CDR1 and CDR2 from the germline V gene are LNHDA and SQIVND (reference sequence). This CDR3 is CASSTGQGTGYGYTF. The CDR3 DNA is TGTGCCAGTAGTACGGGACAGGGAACAGGATATGGCTACACCTTC.